This is a list of T cell receptor beta chains from one sample in a study of early T cells in non-severe SARS-CoV-2 infection. TCRdb called the 5' RACE reads again in MiXCR, with one record for every CDR3 protein. The sample lists some 82,000 distinct CDR3 sequences, approximately 12% seen once, with approximately 4.7% in the top ten. The sequences come from whole blood, collected at baseline. The origin of the receptors is an adult who was a healthcare worker with PCR-confirmed SARS-CoV-2 infection or an uninfected control (not recorded which). Each CDR3 is given with its conserved first and last residue. Each record gives: J gene, D gene, clone size, V gene, CDR3 DNA, CDR3 protein. The D gene is left open where the match is weak. Clone size is shown for a subset of rows, as once, few, many or a class of expanded clone.

TRBJ1-6 NA many TRBV12-3/TRBV12-4 TGTGCCAGCAGTTCGCCCAATTCACCCCTCCACTTT CASSSPNSPLHF
TRBJ2-1 NA NA TRBV19 TGTGCCAGTAGATCGGGGACCCACAATGAGCAGTTCTTC CASRSGTHNEQFF
TRBJ2-7 NA many TRBV10-3 TGTGCCATCAGTGAGTTGGGGACACCAAAGGCCTACGAGCAGTACTTC CAISELGTPKAYEQYF
TRBJ2-7 TRBD1 many TRBV7-9 TGTGCCAGCAGCGGAAGGGACAGCTACGAGCAGTACTTC CASSGRDSYEQYF
TRBJ2-5 TRBD1 few TRBV12-3/TRBV12-4 TGTGCCAGCAGTATGACAGGGGAAGAGACCCAGTACTTC CASSMTGEETQYF
TRBJ1-5 NA few TRBV29-1 TGCAGCGTTGTTTTTGGGGATAGCAATCAGCCCCAGCATTTT CSVVFGDSNQPQHF
TRBJ2-1 TRBD1 few TRBV7-7 TGTGCTAGCAGCTCCCGGACAGGGCCAGGCAATGAGCAGTTCTTC CASSSRTGPGNEQFF
TRBJ2-2 TRBD1 many TRBV18 TGTGCCAGCTCACCTTTCGGGACAGGGGACACCGGGGAGCTGTTTTTT CASSPFGTGDTGELFF
TRBJ2-3 NA few TRBV7-9 TGTGCCAGCAGCTTAGAGGGCCGGGGGCTCACAGATACGCAGTATTTT CASSLEGRGLTDTQYF
TRBJ2-2 NA NA TRBV9 TGTGCCAGCAGCGTCGTTGGCACCGGGGAGCTGTTTTTT CASSVVGTGELFF
TRBJ2-3 TRBD1 few TRBV6-5 TGTGCCAGCAGTCCGGGACAGGTAGACCGTACGCAGTATTTT CASSPGQVDRTQYF
TRBJ2-4 NA NA TRBV6-6 TGTGCCAGCACAGCCAAAAACATTCAGTACTTC CASTAKNIQYF
TRBJ2-7 TRBD2 NA TRBV12-3/TRBV12-4 TGTGCCAGCAGCCCACTAGCGGGAGGGCCCTACGAGCAGTACTTC CASSPLAGGPYEQYF
TRBJ2-1 NA few TRBV4-2 TGTGCCAGCAGCCAGCTAGCTCCCAATGAGCAGTTCTTC CASSQLAPNEQFF
TRBJ2-1 TRBD2 few TRBV18 TGTGCCAGCTCACGGGGCTTGACTAGCGATGAGCAGTTCTTC CASSRGLTSDEQFF
TRBJ1-2 NA NA TRBV6-5 TGTGCCAGCAGTACCCTCTTCCTCACAGGGAACTATGGCTACACCTTC CASSTLFLTGNYGYTF
TRBJ2-3 NA few TRBV2 TGTGCCGGAGCCACCACAGATACGCAGTATTTT CAGATTDTQYF
TRBJ1-6 TRBD1 NA TRBV2 TGTGCCAGCGAAGGGACAGGGGTTTCACCCCTCCACTTT CASEGTGVSPLHF
TRBJ1-5 NA NA TRBV29-1 TGCAGCGTCGAGACAGCGACGGGTCAGCCCCAGCATTTT CSVETATGQPQHF
TRBJ1-3 NA NA TRBV30 TGTGCCTGGAGGAGGGGGGTTGGAAACACCATATATTTT CAWRRGVGNTIYF
TRBJ2-1 TRBD1 NA TRBV20-1 TGCAGTGCTGACCAAATCAGGACAGGGGCTAGAAATGAGCAGTTCTTC CSADQIRTGARNEQFF
TRBJ1-2 NA few TRBV5-1 TGCGCCAGCAGCCAGGGGCGGCCCAACTATGGCTACACCTTC CASSQGRPNYGYTF
TRBJ1-1 NA few TRBV3-1 TGTGCCAGCAGCCAAGATCCGGAGTCACCCGGGGATGAAGCTTTCTTT CASSQDPESPGDEAFF
TRBJ2-7 TRBD1 few TRBV6-5 TGTGCCAGCAGAGCCCGGACAGGGATCGACGAGCAGTACTTC CASRARTGIDEQYF
TRBJ2-5 TRBD1 many TRBV9 TGTGCCAGCAGCGTAGACCAGGGGGCCAAAGAGACCCAGTACTTC CASSVDQGAKETQYF
TRBJ2-7 TRBD2 few TRBV7-2 TGTGCCAGCAGCTTACTAGCGGGGGTCCCTTACGAGCAGTACTTC CASSLLAGVPYEQYF